A single sample gave rise to the 27 T cell receptor beta chains below, sequenced in a study of early T cells in non-severe SARS-CoV-2 infection. TCRdb passed the 5' RACE reads through MiXCR, listing each CDR3 protein once. The table has 97,000 or so distinct CDR3 sequences, 9.5% to 12% seen once. The material sequenced was whole blood, taken at baseline. These receptors all stem from an adult who was a healthcare worker with PCR-confirmed SARS-CoV-2 infection or an uninfected control (not recorded which).

This clonotype showed up just a few times. V is TRBV7-9 and J is TRBJ1-2; TRBD1 aligns across 10 bases. V lost 4 bases, J lost 5 bases, and 4 bases stayed unmatched. The CDR3 totals 14 residues. Per germline, CDR1 SEHNR and CDR2 FQNEAQ (reference sequence). The CDR3 DNA reads TGTGCCAGCAGCTCCCGGGACAGGGGATATGGCTACACCTTC. It translates to CASSSRDRGYGYTF.

This clonotype was seen ten or more times. This chain uses TRBV20-1 with TRBJ2-1, with TRBD2 identical over 11 bases. The CDR3 runs to 14 residues. With 7 bases clipped from V and 5 bases from J, the junction kept 7 bases outside the gene matches. Germline CDR1 DFQATT, CDR2 SNEGSKA (reference sequence). The CDR3 spells CSVWGTSGDNEQFF. The CDR3 coding sequence is TGCAGTGTCTGGGGGACTAGCGGTGACAATGAGCAGTTCTTC.

The sample holds many counts of this clonotype. The chain has TRBV7-9 and TRBJ1-2; D unresolved. Germline loops: CDR1 SEHNR, CDR2 FQNEAQ (reference sequence). The V end lost 0 bases, the J end lost 8 bases, and 10 bases lay between the germline ends. This CDR3 comprises 13 residues. CDR3 bases: TGTGCCAGCAGCTTAGCGCATTGGGGAGGCTACACCTTC. Translating it yields CASSLAHWGGYTF.

V and J are TRBV7-2 and TRBJ2-1, with D uncertain. V was cut by 6 bases and J by 4 bases, with 10 bases left in between. The germline CDR1 and CDR2 sequences are SGHTA and FQGNSA. CDR3 length equals 13 residues. The CDR3: CASRSDSYNEQFF. CDR3 bases: TGTGCCAGCAGATCAGACTCGTACAATGAGCAGTTCTTC.

This sequence joins TRBV3-1 and TRBJ2-7, with D perhaps TRBD2 (5 bases). The germline gives CDR1 LGHDT, CDR2 YNNKEL (reference sequence). The CDR3 is 16 residues long. Trimming shortened V by 0 bases and J by 2 bases, and 14 bases separated the two germline ends. CDR3 nucleotides: TGTGCCAGCAGCCAAGACTGGGGAGTTGGAACCTACGAGCAGTACTTC. Translating it yields CASSQDWGVGTYEQYF.

This clonotype has a count of ten or more. The genes are TRBV29-1 and TRBJ1-3; no clear D gene. V dropped 6 bases and J dropped 10 bases, with 13 bases sitting between them. Germline CDR1 is SQVTM and CDR2 is ANQGSEA. CDR3 length: 11 residues. CDR3 bases: TGCAGCGTGGGTCAAGGTGGTACCATATATTTT. Translated, it gives CSVGQGGTIYF.

This clonotype has a count of ten or more. This chain joins TRBV30 and TRBJ2-1, with D unclear. The germline V gene has CDR1 GTSNPN and CDR2 SVGIG (reference sequence). Trimming shortened V by 4 bases and J by 7 bases, and 14 bases separated the two germline ends. This CDR3 is 13 amino acids long. Written as DNA, the CDR3 is TGTGCCTGGACCGTGGGATGGGTGAATGAGCAGTTCTTC. Translating it yields CAWTVGWVNEQFF.

The V and J genes are TRBV10-3 and TRBJ1-5; D remains unclear. V was shortened by 3 bases and J by 11 bases, with 11 bases between the two germline ends. CDR1 and CDR2 (germline): ENHRY, SYGVKD. The CDR3 runs to 12 residues. CDR3 region: CAISEHDNAQHF. The CDR3 DNA reads as TGTGCCATCAGTGAACATGACAATGCCCAGCATTTT.

There are many counts of this clonotype. CDR3 sequence (DNA): TGCAGTGCTGACAGGGACACCGGGGAGCTGTTTTTT. Its protein is CSADRDTGELFF. The chain couples TRBV20-1 to TRBJ2-2; 7 positions agree with TRBD1. The CDR3 is 12 residues long. The V gene end was trimmed by 5 bases and the J gene end by 3 bases; junction bases not matched to a gene: 0. Germline V gene lookup returns CDR1 DFQATT and CDR2 SNEGSKA (reference sequence).

The chain carries TRBV5-1 and TRBJ2-1; 13 nucleotides match TRBD2. The germline CDR1 and CDR2 sequences are SGHRS and YFSETQ. J was trimmed by 6 bases and V by 0 bases; bases with no gene match: 6. The length of the CDR3 is 17 residues. Written as DNA, the CDR3 is TGCGCCAGCAGCTTGGGGACTAGCGGGAGAAGGCTCAATGAGCAGTTCTTC. It is translated as CASSLGTSGRRLNEQFF.

This clonotype was found a few times. The chain joins TRBV4-3 to TRBJ1-2, with D hard to call. Trimming took 0 bases from V and 2 from J, leaving 7 bases between them. Per germline, CDR1 LGHNA and CDR2 YSLEER. The CDR3 is made up of 14 amino acids. The CDR3 DNA reads as TGCGCCAGCAGCCAAGAAAGACAAAACTATGGCTACACCTTC. As protein: CASSQERQNYGYTF.

This clonotype occurred many times. The J gene is TRBJ2-7, the V gene TRBV30; D might be TRBD1 or TRBD2, each matching 5 bases. Germline-derived CDR1 and CDR2 are GTSNPN and SVGIG (reference sequence). This CDR3 comprises 13 residues. V shed 5 bases and J shed 2 bases, with 13 bases lying between them. The CDR3 DNA reads TGTGCCTGGGCTCCGGGGCGGGCCTACGAGCAGTACTTC. Translation gives CAWAPGRAYEQYF.

This clonotype was seen only a few times. The rearrangement links TRBV20-1 to TRBJ2-1; D might be TRBD2 (6 bases). The CDR3 is 14 residues long. The germline gives CDR1 DFQATT, CDR2 SNEGSKA (reference sequence). DNA for the CDR3: TGCAGCGGGCGAGGAGGGAGCTCCTACAATGAGCAGTTCTTC. This codes for CSGRGGSSYNEQFF.

The rearrangement uses TRBV3-1 and TRBJ2-5; D is possibly TRBD1 or TRBD2 (5 bases each). CDR1 is LGHDT, CDR2 YNNKEL, per germline (reference sequence). This CDR3 is built from 13 residues. V shed 4 bases and J shed 7 bases, with 13 bases lying between them. The CDR3 bases are TGTGCCAGCAGCCTGGGACGGGATGGGACCCAGTACTTC. It translates to CASSLGRDGTQYF.

The J gene is TRBJ2-4, the V gene TRBV30; the D is unclear. The germline V gene encodes CDR1 GTSNPN and CDR2 SVGIG (reference sequence). CDR3 length equals 14 residues. V lost 3 bases, J lost 0 bases, and 9 bases lay in between. This chain's CDR3 is CAWSKTLAKNIQYF. The CDR3 nucleotides are TGTGCCTGGAGCAAGACTTTAGCCAAAAACATTCAGTACTTC.

This clonotype was counted ten times or more. V is TRBV5-5 and J is TRBJ2-7; 8 positions match TRBD2. Germline lookup yields CDR1 SGHKS and CDR2 YYEKEE (reference sequence). J was trimmed by 6 bases and V by 4 bases; bases with no gene match: 9. The CDR3 consists of 14 residues. The CDR3 here is CASSPPGTRGEQYF. For the CDR3, the DNA is TGTGCCAGCAGCCCCCCGGGGACTAGGGGCGAGCAGTACTTC.

The rearrangement joins TRBV4-2 to TRBJ2-3; TRBD1 aligns across 7 bases. Germline V gives CDR1 LGHNA, CDR2 YNFKEQ. The CDR3 covers 14 residues. The V gene end was trimmed by 0 bases and the J gene end by 5 bases; junction bases not matched to a gene: 2. Here the CDR3 reads CASSQDPGGDTQYF. CDR3 nucleotides: TGTGCCAGCAGCCAAGATCCAGGGGGAGATACGCAGTATTTT.

This clonotype was observed a few times. This chain uses TRBV20-1 with TRBJ2-1; 8 bases are shared with TRBD2. Germline CDR1 is DFQATT and CDR2 is SNEGSKA (reference sequence). Trimming took 3 bases from V and 7 from J; bases not matched to a gene: 11. This CDR3 contains 15 residues. The chain's CDR3 is CSASTGTSFRNEQFF. The DNA of the CDR3 is TGCAGTGCTAGCACCGGGACTAGTTTTAGAAATGAGCAGTTCTTC.

J is TRBJ1-1 and V is TRBV5-8; D might be TRBD1 (6 bases). The V and J ends lost 6 bases and 1 base respectively, with 16 bases between them. From germline, CDR1 is SGHTS and CDR2 YDEGEE. The CDR3 runs to 15 residues. The CDR3 bases are TGTGCCAGCACCCCCGTTGGGGGGGCGAACACTGAAGCTTTCTTT. Translation gives CASTPVGGANTEAFF. Combining the CDR3 with reference TRBV5-8 and TRBJ1-1 gives the whole variable domain EAGVTQSPTHLIKTRGQQATLRCSPISGHTSVYWYQQALGLGLQFLLWYDEGEERNRGNFPPRFSGRQFPNYSSELNVNALELEDSALYLCASTPVGGANTEAFFGQGTRLTVV.

This clonotype was seen many times. Written as DNA, the CDR3 is TGTGCCAGCAGTGAATCCGGGGGGGCGTGGTACGAGCAGTACTTC. It translates to CASSESGGAWYEQYF. This sequence joins TRBV25-1 and TRBJ2-7; 8 nucleotides match TRBD2. Germline trimming cut 1 base from V and 4 bases from J; bases unmatched to any gene: 6. CDR1 MGHDK and CDR2 SYGVNS come from the germline V gene. The CDR3 consists of 15 residues.

This clonotype occurred many times. V usage is TRBV10-2 and J usage is TRBJ1-5, with TRBD1 matching 8 bases. This CDR3 is built from 15 residues. Germline loops: CDR1 WSHSY, CDR2 SAAADI. V trimming: 4 bases; J trimming: 5 bases; junction bases outside the gene matches: 7. The CDR3 reads CASSASAGGYQPQHF. CDR3 DNA sequence: TGCGCCAGCAGTGCATCGGCAGGGGGCTATCAGCCCCAGCATTTT.

The chain is built from TRBV7-9 and TRBJ2-3, with D uncertain. CDR3 length equals 16 residues. Trimming removed 5 bases at V and 2 bases at J, with 17 bases between. Germline CDR1 and CDR2: SEHNR and FQNEAQ (reference sequence). The DNA of the CDR3 is TGTGCCAGCAGCGGTAGGGCCTCCCTAGTCACAGATACGCAGTATTTT. The encoded protein is CASSGRASLVTDTQYF.

The sample holds many counts of this clonotype. This chain connects TRBV7-2 to TRBJ2-1; D ambiguous. The CDR3 is 12 amino acids. Germline values: CDR1 SGHTA, CDR2 FQGNSA. Trimming removed 4 bases from V and 9 bases from J, with 10 bases in between. In DNA, the CDR3 is TGTGCCAGCAGCTCTCTACGAGGTGAGCAGTTCTTC. It is translated as CASSSLRGEQFF.

In its sample, this clonotype was seen a few times. The V call is TRBV6-1, the J call TRBJ2-7, with D possibly TRBD1 on 7 matching bases. Germline V lookup: CDR1 MNHNS, CDR2 SASEGT. Trimming took 6 bases from V and 2 from J, leaving 14 bases between them. The CDR3 runs to 14 residues. CDR3 DNA: TGTGCCAGCAGAGGGGCAGGGGGGACCTACGAGCAGTACTTC. Its protein product is CASRGAGGTYEQYF.

The sample holds a few counts of this clonotype. The rearrangement uses TRBV30 and TRBJ2-1; no definite D call. Germline lookup yields CDR1 GTSNPN and CDR2 SVGIG (reference sequence). V gave up 7 bases and J gave up 7 bases, with 8 bases separating them. The CDR3 length is 10 residues. CDR3 in DNA: TGTGCCTTCCGTGGGAATGAGCAGTTCTTC. This encodes CAFRGNEQFF.

A few counts support this clonotype. This chain joins TRBV4-2 and TRBJ1-6, with a tentative D call TRBD1 (6 bases). Germline V gene data show CDR1 as LGHNA and CDR2 as YNFKEQ. V lost 3 bases to trimming and J lost 10 bases, with 13 bases between them. The CDR3 consists of 14 residues. The CDR3 DNA reads as TGTGCCAGCAGCCAGAATAACAGGGAATCACCCCTCCACTTT. This sequence encodes CASSQNNRESPLHF.

The table lists this clonotype with many counts. CDR3 loop: CSARDALVSGRDTGELFF. CDR3 DNA sequence: TGCAGTGCTAGAGATGCCCTGGTTAGCGGGAGAGACACCGGGGAGCTGTTTTTT. This rearrangement joins TRBV20-1 to TRBJ2-2, with 9 bases identical to TRBD2. The ends lost 0 bases at V and 3 bases at J; junction bases unmatched: 11. Per the germline V gene, CDR1 is DFQATT and CDR2 is SNEGSKA (reference sequence). The CDR3 extends over 18 amino acids.